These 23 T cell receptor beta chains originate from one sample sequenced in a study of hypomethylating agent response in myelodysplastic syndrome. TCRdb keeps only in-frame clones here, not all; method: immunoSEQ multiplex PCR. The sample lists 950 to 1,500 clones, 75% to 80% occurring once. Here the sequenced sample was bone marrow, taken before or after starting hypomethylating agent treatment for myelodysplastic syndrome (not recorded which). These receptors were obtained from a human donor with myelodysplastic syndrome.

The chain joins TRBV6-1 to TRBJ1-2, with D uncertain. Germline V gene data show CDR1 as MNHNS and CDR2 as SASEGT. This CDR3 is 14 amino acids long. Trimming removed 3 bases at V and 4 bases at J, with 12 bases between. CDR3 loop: CASSEGSRIYGYTF. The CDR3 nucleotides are TGTGCCAGCAGTGAGGGCAGCAGAATCTATGGCTACACCTTC.

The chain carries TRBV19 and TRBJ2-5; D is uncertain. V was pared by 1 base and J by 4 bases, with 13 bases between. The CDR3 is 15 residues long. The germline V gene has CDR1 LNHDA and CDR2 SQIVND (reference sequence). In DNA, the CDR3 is TGTGCCAGTAGTATAGGGCGACTCGGTGGAGAGACCCAGTACTTC. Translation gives CASSIGRLGGETQYF.

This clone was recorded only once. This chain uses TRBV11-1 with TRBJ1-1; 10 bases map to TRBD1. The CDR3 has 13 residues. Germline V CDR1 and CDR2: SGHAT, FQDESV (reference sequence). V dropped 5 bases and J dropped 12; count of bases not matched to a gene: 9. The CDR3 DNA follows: TGTGCCAGCAGCCCTGGACAGGGGGTTATACCTTTCTTT. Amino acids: CASSPGQGVIPFF.

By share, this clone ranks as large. The CDR3 DNA follows: TGTGCCAGCAGCTTAGGACAGGGGACATACAATGAGCAGTTCTTC. Its translation is CASSLGQGTYNEQFF. The chain carries TRBV9 and TRBJ2-1, with 9 bases aligning to TRBD1. J gave up 4 bases and V 4 bases, and 6 bases lay outside the gene matches. This CDR3 comprises 15 residues. Germline loops: CDR1 SGDLS, CDR2 YYNGEE. Full variable domain (rest looked up from reference TRBV9 and TRBJ2-1): DSGVTQTPKHLITATGQRVTLRCSPRSGDLSVYWYQQSLDQGLQFLIQYYNGEERAKGNILERFSAQQFPDLHSELNLSSLELGDSALYFCASSLGQGTYNEQFFGPGTRLTVL.

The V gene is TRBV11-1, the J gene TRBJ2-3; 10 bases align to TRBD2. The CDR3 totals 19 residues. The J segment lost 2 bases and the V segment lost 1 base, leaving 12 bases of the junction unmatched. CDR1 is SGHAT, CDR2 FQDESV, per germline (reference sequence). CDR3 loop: CASSLDYSASGRDTDTQYF. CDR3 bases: TGTGCCAGCAGCTTAGACTACTCCGCTAGCGGGAGAGACACAGATACGCAGTATTTT.

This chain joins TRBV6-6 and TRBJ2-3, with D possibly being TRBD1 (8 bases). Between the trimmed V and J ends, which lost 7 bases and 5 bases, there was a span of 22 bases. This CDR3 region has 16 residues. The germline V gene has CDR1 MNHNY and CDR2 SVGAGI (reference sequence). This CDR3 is CASTTQGAGAKDTQYF. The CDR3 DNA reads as TGTGCCAGCACCACGCAGGGGGCGGGAGCTAAAGATACGCAGTATTTT.

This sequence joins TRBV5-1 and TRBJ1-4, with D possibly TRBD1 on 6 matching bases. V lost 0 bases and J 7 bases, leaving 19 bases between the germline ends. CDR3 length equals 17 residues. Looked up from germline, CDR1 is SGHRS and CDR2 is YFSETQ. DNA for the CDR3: TGCGCCAGCAGCTTGGACCCGGGGGGCCCGGAAAGTGAAAAACTGTTTTTT. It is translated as CASSLDPGGPESEKLFF.

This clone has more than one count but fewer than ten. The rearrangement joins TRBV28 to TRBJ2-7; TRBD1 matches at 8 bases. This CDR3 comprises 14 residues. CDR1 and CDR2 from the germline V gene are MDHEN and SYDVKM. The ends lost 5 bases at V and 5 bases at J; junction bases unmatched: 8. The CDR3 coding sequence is TGTGCCAGCAGTACCGGGACAGGAGTTCACGAGCAGTACTTC. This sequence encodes CASSTGTGVHEQYF. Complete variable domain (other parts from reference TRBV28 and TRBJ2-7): DVKVTQSSRYLVKRTGEKVFLECVQDMDHENMFWYRQDPGLGLRLIYFSYDVKMKEKGDIPEGYSVSREKKERFSLILESASTNQTSMYLCASSTGTGVHEQYFGPGTRLTVT.

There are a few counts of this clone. DNA for the CDR3: TGCGCCAGCAGCTCGGAAGGCAGGGGGAACACTGAAGCTTTCTTT. This codes for CASSSEGRGNTEAFF. The genes are TRBV5-1 and TRBJ1-1; D possibly corresponds to TRBD1 (6 bases). V was clipped by 3 bases and J by 1 base, with 13 bases between them. CDR1 is SGHRS, CDR2 YFSETQ, per germline. The CDR3 sequence is 15 residues long. The complete variable domain, with remaining parts taken from reference TRBV5-1 and TRBJ1-1, reads KAGVTQTPRYLIKTRGQQVTLSCSPISGHRSVSWYQQTPGQGLQFLFEYFSETQRNKGNFPGRFSGRQFSNSRSEMNVSTLELGDSALYLCASSSEGRGNTEAFFGQGTRLTVV.

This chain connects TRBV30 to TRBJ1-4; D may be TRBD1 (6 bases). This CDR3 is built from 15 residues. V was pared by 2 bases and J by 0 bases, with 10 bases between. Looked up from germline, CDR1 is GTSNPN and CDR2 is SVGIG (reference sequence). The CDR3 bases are TGTGCCTGGAGTCAAACAGGGCCAACTAATGAAAAACTGTTTTTT. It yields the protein CAWSQTGPTNEKLFF.

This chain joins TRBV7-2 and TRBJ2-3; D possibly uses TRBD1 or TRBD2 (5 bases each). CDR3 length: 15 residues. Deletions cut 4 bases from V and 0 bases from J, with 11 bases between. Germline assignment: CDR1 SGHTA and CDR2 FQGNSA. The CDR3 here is CASSSGTPSTDTQYF. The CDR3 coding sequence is TGTGCCAGCAGCTCTGGGACGCCGAGCACAGATACGCAGTATTTT.

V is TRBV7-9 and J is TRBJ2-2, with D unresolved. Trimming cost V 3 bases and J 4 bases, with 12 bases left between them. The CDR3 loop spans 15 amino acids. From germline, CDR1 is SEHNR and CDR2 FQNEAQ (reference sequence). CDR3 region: CASSFWDFGTGELFF. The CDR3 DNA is TGTGCCAGCAGCTTCTGGGATTTTGGCACCGGGGAGCTGTTTTTT.

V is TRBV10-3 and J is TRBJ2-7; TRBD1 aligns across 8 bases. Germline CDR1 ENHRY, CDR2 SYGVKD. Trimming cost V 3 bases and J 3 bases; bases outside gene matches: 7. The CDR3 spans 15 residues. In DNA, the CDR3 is TGTGCCATCAGTGACGGACAGGGTTCGGGCTACGAGCAGTACTTC. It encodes CAISDGQGSGYEQYF.

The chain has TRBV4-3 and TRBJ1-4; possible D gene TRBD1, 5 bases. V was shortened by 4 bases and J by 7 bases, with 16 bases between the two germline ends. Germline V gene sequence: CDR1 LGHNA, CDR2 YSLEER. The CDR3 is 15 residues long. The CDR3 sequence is CASSPVRGYTEKLFF. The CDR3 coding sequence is TGCGCCAGCAGCCCGGTGAGGGGATATACTGAAAAACTGTTTTTT.

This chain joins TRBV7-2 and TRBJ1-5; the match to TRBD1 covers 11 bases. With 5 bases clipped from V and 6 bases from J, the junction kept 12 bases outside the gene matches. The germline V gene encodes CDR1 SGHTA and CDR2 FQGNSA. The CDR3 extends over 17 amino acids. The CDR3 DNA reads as TGTGCCAGCAGCGCGTCACCCGGGACAGGGGGACGTCAGCCCCAGCATTTT. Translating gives CASSASPGTGGRQPQHF.

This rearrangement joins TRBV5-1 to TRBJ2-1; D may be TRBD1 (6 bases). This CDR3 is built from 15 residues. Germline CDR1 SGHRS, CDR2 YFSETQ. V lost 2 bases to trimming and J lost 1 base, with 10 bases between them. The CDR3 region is CASSLLTGSYNEQFF. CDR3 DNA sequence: TGCGCCAGCAGCTTACTGACAGGTTCCTACAATGAGCAGTTCTTC. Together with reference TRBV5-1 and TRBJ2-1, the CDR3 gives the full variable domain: KAGVTQTPRYLIKTRGQQVTLSCSPISGHRSVSWYQQTPGQGLQFLFEYFSETQRNKGNFPGRFSGRQFSNSRSEMNVSTLELGDSALYLCASSLLTGSYNEQFFGPGTRLTVL.

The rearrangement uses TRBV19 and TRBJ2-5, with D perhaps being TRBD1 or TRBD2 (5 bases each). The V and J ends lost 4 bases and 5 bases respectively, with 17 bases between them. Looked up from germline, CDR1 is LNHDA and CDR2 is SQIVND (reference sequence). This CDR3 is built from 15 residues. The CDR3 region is CASSTRVSEGETQYF. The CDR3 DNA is TGTGCCAGTAGTACCCGGGTTAGCGAGGGGGAGACCCAGTACTTC.

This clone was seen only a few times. The CDR3 loop reads CASSFGLAGAEQFF. CDR3 DNA: TGTGCCAGCAGTTTTGGACTAGCGGGAGCTGAGCAGTTCTTC. V and J are TRBV28 and TRBJ2-1, with 13 bases aligning to TRBD2. The germline V gene encodes CDR1 MDHEN and CDR2 SYDVKM. With V trimmed by 3 bases and J by 9 bases, 2 bases remained unmatched. There are 14 residues in the CDR3.

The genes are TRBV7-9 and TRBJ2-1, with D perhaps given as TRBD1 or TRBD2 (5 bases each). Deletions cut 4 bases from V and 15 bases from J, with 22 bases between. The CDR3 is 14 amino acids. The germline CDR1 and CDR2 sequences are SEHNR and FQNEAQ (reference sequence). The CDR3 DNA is TGTGCCAGCAGCTCCGGGACGGCCGAAAAATTAACGTTCTTC. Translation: CASSSGTAEKLTFF.

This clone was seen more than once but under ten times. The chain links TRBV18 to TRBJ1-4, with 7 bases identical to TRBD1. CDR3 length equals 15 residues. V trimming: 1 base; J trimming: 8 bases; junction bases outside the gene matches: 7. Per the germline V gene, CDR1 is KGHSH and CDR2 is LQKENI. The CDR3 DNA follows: TGTGCCAGCTCACCACTAGGGGGCGAGGAAGAAAAACTGTTTTTT. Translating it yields CASSPLGGEEEKLFF.

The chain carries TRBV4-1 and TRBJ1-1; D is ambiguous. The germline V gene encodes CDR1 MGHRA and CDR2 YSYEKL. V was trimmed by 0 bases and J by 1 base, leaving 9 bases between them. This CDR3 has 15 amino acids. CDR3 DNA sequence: TGCGCCAGCAGCCAAGACGGCAGGAGGAACACTGAAGCTTTCTTT. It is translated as CASSQDGRRNTEAFF.

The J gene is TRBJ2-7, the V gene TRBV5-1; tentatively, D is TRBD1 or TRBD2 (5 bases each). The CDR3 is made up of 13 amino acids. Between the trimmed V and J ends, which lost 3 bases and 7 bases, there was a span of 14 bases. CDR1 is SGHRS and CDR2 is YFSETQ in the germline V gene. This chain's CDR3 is CASSWDQVSEQYF. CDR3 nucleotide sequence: TGCGCCAGCAGCTGGGACCAAGTATCGGAGCAGTACTTC.

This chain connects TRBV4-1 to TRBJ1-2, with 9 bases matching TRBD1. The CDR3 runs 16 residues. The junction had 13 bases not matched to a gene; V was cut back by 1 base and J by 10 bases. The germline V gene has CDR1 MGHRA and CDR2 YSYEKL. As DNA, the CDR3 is TGCGCCAGCAGCCAAGGGACGCCCCGGGACAGGGAATCCTACACCTTC. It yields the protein CASSQGTPRDRESYTF.